This TCR beta chain comes out of a study of a mutant IDH1 vaccine in newly diagnosed glioma. As for the study in general: Investigators started vaccination 4-6 weeks after radiotherapy alone, or with temozolomide cycles.

Produced via immunoSEQ multiplex PCR; TCRdb's table is partial and in-frame only. The profile shows roughly 61,000 clones, roughly 80% of them singletons. Time point denoted: week 11, during vaccination. Each vaccine dose was 300 ug of mutant IDH1 20-mer peptide, with topical imiquimod. Concerning this clone: Its antigen is unknown.

The sample consisted of PBMCs, taken from a glioma patient whose treatment included an IDH1 peptide vaccine. This receptor was obtained from a man aged 45 to 65 with glioma.

The CDR3 bases are TGTGCCAGCAGTGAAGGATGGGCAGGGGAGACCCAGTACTTC. Translating gives CASSEGWAGETQYF. The chain has TRBV6-1 and TRBJ2-5; perhaps TRBD1 as D (5 bases). The germline V gene has CDR1 MNHNS and CDR2 SASEGT. V was clipped by 1 base and J by 5 bases, with 11 bases between them. The CDR3 has 14 residues.